The 14 T cell receptor beta chains given below trace back to one sample, sequenced in a study of blood T cell repertoires in COVID-19. Generated by immunoSEQ multiplex PCR, the TCRdb table keeps only in-frame clones and is missing some. The data hold 200,000 or so clones, with 70% to 90% observed a single time. The sample comprised peripheral blood. These receptors were taken from a man aged 60 to 69 with acute or convalescent COVID-19.

CDR3 region: CASSYTGQVNTEAFF. The CDR3 DNA reads as TGTGCCAGCAGTTACACGGGACAGGTGAACACTGAAGCTTTCTTT. The chain carries TRBV6-5 and TRBJ1-1, with 8 bases identical to TRBD1. The CDR3 is made up of 15 amino acids. V lost 2 bases to trimming and J lost 0 bases; unmatched junction nucleotides: 2. CDR1 is MNHEY, CDR2 SVGAGI, per germline.

The CDR3 protein is CATAGTVNTEAFF. DNA for the CDR3: TGTGCCACCGCCGGGACAGTGAACACTGAAGCTTTCTTT. The chain is built from TRBV15 and TRBJ1-1; 7 bases map to TRBD1. The V gene end was trimmed by 8 bases and the J gene end by 0 bases; junction bases not matched to a gene: 3. The length of the CDR3 is 13 residues. The germline V gene has CDR1 LNHNV and CDR2 YYDKDF (reference sequence).

This clone was counted once. The genes are TRBV18 and TRBJ1-2, with TRBD1 as a possible D gene (6 bases). Germline CDR1 KGHSH, CDR2 LQKENI. With 3 bases removed from V and 3 bases from J, the gap between germline ends came to 11 bases. There are 14 residues in the CDR3. CDR3: CASSPRAGDYGYTF. CDR3 in DNA: TGTGCCAGCTCACCGAGGGCAGGGGACTATGGCTACACCTTC.

This rearrangement joins TRBV20-1 to TRBJ1-4; D remains ambiguous. The CDR3 contains 14 residues. Per germline, CDR1 DFQATT and CDR2 SNEGSKA (reference sequence). Trimming removed 3 bases at V and 8 bases at J, with 16 bases between. The CDR3 region has the DNA TGCAGTGCTAGTACCCCGCGGTCGGGGGAAAAACTGTTTTTT. It specifies CSASTPRSGEKLFF.

V usage is TRBV11-3 and J usage is TRBJ1-1; 8 bases match TRBD1. The germline V gene encodes CDR1 SGHNT and CDR2 YENEEA. J lost 5 bases, V lost 6 bases, and 5 bases had no gene match. The CDR3 loop spans 13 amino acids. In DNA, the CDR3 is TGTGCCAGCAGTTTCACAGGGGGGACTGAAGCTTTCTTT. Its protein is CASSFTGGTEAFF.

The rearrangement uses TRBV24-1 and TRBJ2-1; a weak D match, TRBD2 (6 bases). This CDR3 comprises 12 residues. Germline assignment: CDR1 KGHDR and CDR2 SFDVKD. V gave up 4 bases and J gave up 8 bases, with 8 bases separating them. Here the CDR3 DNA reads TGTGCCACCAGTGACCGGAGGGATGAGCAGTTCTTC. Amino acid sequence: CATSDRRDEQFF.

The chain links TRBV5-1 to TRBJ2-7; D perhaps matches TRBD1 (5 bases). CDR1 and CDR2 (germline): SGHRS, YFSETQ. Trimming took off 4 bases at V and 0 bases at J, with 14 bases between the two ends. This CDR3 comprises 15 residues. In DNA, the CDR3 is TGCGCCAGCAGCCTGGACATGGACACCTCCTACGAGCAGTACTTC. Translation: CASSLDMDTSYEQYF.

The V gene is TRBV9, the J gene TRBJ2-6; 7 bases map to TRBD1. The V and J ends lost 3 bases and 2 bases, in that order; junction bases with no gene match: 8. Germline CDR1 reads SGDLS; CDR2 reads YYNGEE. This CDR3 contains 17 residues. CDR3 protein: CASSEGKGAPGANVLTF. CDR3 coding DNA: TGTGCCAGCAGCGAGGGGAAGGGGGCCCCTGGGGCCAACGTCCTGACTTTC.

The V and J genes are TRBV9 and TRBJ2-1, with 14 bases identical to TRBD2. V dropped 0 bases and J dropped 10; count of bases not matched to a gene: 6. The germline gives CDR1 SGDLS, CDR2 YYNGEE. This CDR3 has 16 residues. The CDR3 bases are TGTGCCAGCAGCGTAGGCCCTGGGACTAGCGGGAGAGAGCAGTTCTTC. Translating gives CASSVGPGTSGREQFF.

The chain recombines TRBV5-4 with TRBJ2-5; 8 nucleotides agree with TRBD2. Germline assignment: CDR1 SGHNT and CDR2 YYREEE (reference sequence). The CDR3 is made up of 18 amino acids. Trimming took 0 bases from V and 6 from J; bases not matched to a gene: 16. Here the CDR3 reads CASSLERGLVGLKKTQYF. The CDR3 DNA reads as TGTGCCAGCAGCTTGGAGCGGGGACTAGTAGGGCTCAAAAAGACCCAGTACTTC.

The J gene is TRBJ2-7, the V gene TRBV3-1 (or the pseudogene TRBV3-2); 8 bases are shared with TRBD2. V lost 3 bases, J lost 2 bases, and 9 bases stayed unmatched. CDR1 and CDR2 (germline): LGHDT, YNNKEL (reference sequence). This CDR3 contains 16 residues. The CDR3 sequence: CASSHGRLATTYEQYF. CDR3 DNA: TGTGCCAGCAGCCACGGACGACTAGCGACCACCTACGAGCAGTACTTC.

The J gene is TRBJ1-5, the V gene TRBV28; 7 bases are a match to TRBD1. The germline V gene encodes CDR1 MDHEN and CDR2 SYDVKM. This CDR3 has 17 residues. J gave up 2 bases and V 5 bases, and 12 bases lay outside the gene matches. The CDR3 DNA sequence: TGTGCCAGCAGTCGTGCCCAGGGGGGAAAGGGCAATCAGCCCCAGCATTTT. Translation: CASSRAQGGKGNQPQHF. Full variable domain (missing parts from reference TRBV28 and TRBJ1-5): DVKVTQSSRYLVKRTGEKVFLECVQDMDHENMFWYRQDPGLGLRLIYFSYDVKMKEKGDIPEGYSVSREKKERFSLILESASTNQTSMYLCASSRAQGGKGNQPQHFGDGTRLSIL.

The chain combines TRBV5-1 with TRBJ2-7; possible D gene TRBD1, 5 bases. Trimming cost V 4 bases and J 3 bases, with 14 bases left between them. From germline, CDR1 is SGHRS and CDR2 YFSETQ. This CDR3 has 14 residues. The CDR3 region has the DNA TGCGCCAGCAGCCCTCAGGACACGAGCTACGAGCAGTACTTC. The encoded protein is CASSPQDTSYEQYF.

This clone has only one observation. The chain has TRBV14 and TRBJ1-1; tentatively, D is TRBD1 (6 bases). Looked up from germline, CDR1 is SGHDN and CDR2 is FVKESK. V dropped 5 bases and J dropped 0 bases, with 16 bases sitting between them. The CDR3 totals 16 residues. CDR3 sequence: CASSSRTVSMNTEAFF. CDR3 nucleotide sequence: TGTGCCAGCAGCTCGCGGACAGTTTCCATGAACACTGAAGCTTTCTTT. Full variable domain (rest looked up from reference TRBV14 and TRBJ1-1): EAGVTQFPSHSVIEKGQTVTLRCDPISGHDNLYWYRRVMGKEIKFLLHFVKESKQDESGMPNNRFLAERTGGTYSTLKVQPAELEDSGVYFCASSSRTVSMNTEAFFGQGTRLTVV.